This is a list of T cell receptor beta chains from one sample in a study of CD8+ T cells in alopecia areata. Sequencing used immunoSEQ multiplex PCR; TCRdb keeps in-frame clones, though not all of them. The repertoire consists of 170,000 or so clones, with about three fifths occurring once and the leading ten covering roughly an eighth. The sequences come from CD8+ T cells sorted from blood, collected at week 24, from a patient treated with tofacitinib. These receptors were obtained from a human donor with alopecia areata. Each CDR3 is given without its conserved first and last residue.

TRBJ1-6	TRBV2	ASSEDRGVSSPLH
TRBJ2-7	TRBV6-5	ASSYSSGGQGEQY
TRBJ2-5	TRBV6-5	ASSYLTGTGEETQY
TRBJ1-2	TRBV13	ASSLGDGLDQNGYT
TRBJ2-1	TRBV29-1	SVAGGPDRSYNEQF
TRBJ2-7	TRBV5-6	ASSFRSGVRTYEQY
TRBJ2-3	TRBV9	ASSPASGRGGRSTDTQY
TRBJ1-6	TRBV13	ASTLGNNSPLH
TRBJ2-5	TRBV6-5	ASTSVPWETQY
TRBJ2-1	TRBV6-5	ASSRGGAVNEQF
TRBJ1-2	TRBV5-6	ASSLGRGRGYT
TRBJ2-3	TRBV6-5	ASSSGAGVADTQY
TRBJ2-6	TRBV6-4	ASSVGQGAGANVLT
TRBJ2-7	TRBV2	ASTSNPTYEQY
TRBJ1-1	TRBV13	ASSFGGLRWAF
TRBJ2-7	TRBV6-5	ASSLTGTRHEQY
TRBJ2-5	TRBV5-1	ASSFTKQETQY
TRBJ2-2	TRBV25-1	ASSEVGGELF
TRBJ1-1	TRBV29-1	SVGRGGSEAF
TRBJ2-7	TRBV15	ATSRDPQGTGGVSGEQY
TRBJ1-2	TRBV7-9	ASSSYRVYGYT
TRBJ1-1	TRBV5-1	ASSKGSLEAF
TRBJ2-1	TRBV27	ASSLSGDNEQF
TRBJ2-1	TRBV7-9	ASSYSSGGDEQF
TRBJ1-1	TRBV13	ASSLLAGAGTEAF
TRBJ2-3	TRBV7-6	ASSFTGWGRTDTQY
TRBJ1-5	TRBV5-1	ASHPGTGSQPQH
TRBJ2-5	TRBV7-9	ASSGYWTEAQETQY
TRBJ2-7	TRBV30	AWSLGTTTYEQY
TRBJ1-2	TRBV9	ASSGQGALPRYGYT
TRBJ2-1	TRBV6-5	ASSYSIRTPEQF
TRBJ2-1	TRBV29-1	SVERGEWNEQF
TRBJ2-5	TRBV5-4	ASSLASEKETQY
TRBJ1-1	TRBV19	ASSKKPTGGTEAF
TRBJ1-6	TRBV27	ASSLVIGAGQLH
TRBJ1-5	TRBV2	ASSGIWTDDSSTYQPQH
TRBJ1-1	TRBV30	AWKIRGRKKNTEAF
TRBJ2-3	TRBV2	ASRVGLDRTDTQY
TRBJ1-1	TRBV7-9	ASSLGGTGNTEAF
TRBJ2-7	TRBV29-1	SVSDSYEQY
TRBJ2-1	TRBV9	ASSVAQVNEQF
TRBJ1-2	TRBV5-4	ASTQAMGGLDGYT
TRBJ2-1	TRBV7-9	ASSPGETYNEQF
TRBJ2-7	TRBV7-9	ASSLGAYEQY
TRBJ2-7	TRBV5-5	ASEGPAYEQY
TRBJ2-3	TRBV9	ASSPQVPDTQY
TRBJ1-5	TRBV27	ATSRGPPELNQPQH
TRBJ1-5	TRBV25-1	ASSDHQRAQPQH
TRBJ2-7	TRBV6-1	ASSYGTELYEQY
TRBJ2-7	TRBV5-6	ASSFGTEQQY
TRBJ1-5	TRBV7-9	ASSQGQGDQPQH
TRBJ1-4	TRBV15	ATGAPTNEKLF
TRBJ2-7	TRBV9	ASSEKPDPNYEQY
TRBJ1-2	TRBV5-6	ASREAGGYGYT
TRBJ1-2	TRBV27	ASSLSMNQGSDGYT